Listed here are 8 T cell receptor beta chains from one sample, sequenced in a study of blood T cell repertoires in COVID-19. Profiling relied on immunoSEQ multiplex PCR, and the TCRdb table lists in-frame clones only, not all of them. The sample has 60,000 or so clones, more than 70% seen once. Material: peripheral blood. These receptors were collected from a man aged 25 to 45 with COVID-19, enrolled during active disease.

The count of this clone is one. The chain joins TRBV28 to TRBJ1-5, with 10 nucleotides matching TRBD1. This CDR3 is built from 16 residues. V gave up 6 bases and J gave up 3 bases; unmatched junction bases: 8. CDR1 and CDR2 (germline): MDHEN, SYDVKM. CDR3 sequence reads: CASSQGQGVSNQPQHF. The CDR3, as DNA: TGTGCCAGCAGCCAAGGACAGGGGGTCTCCAATCAGCCCCAGCATTTT.

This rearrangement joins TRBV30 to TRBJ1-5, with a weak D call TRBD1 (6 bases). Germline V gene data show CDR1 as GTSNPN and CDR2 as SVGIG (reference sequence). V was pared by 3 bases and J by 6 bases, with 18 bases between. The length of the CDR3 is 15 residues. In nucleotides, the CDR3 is TGTGCCTGGAGCCCCCTGGGGGCGCAGGTTCAGCCCCAGCATTTT. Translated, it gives CAWSPLGAQVQPQHF.

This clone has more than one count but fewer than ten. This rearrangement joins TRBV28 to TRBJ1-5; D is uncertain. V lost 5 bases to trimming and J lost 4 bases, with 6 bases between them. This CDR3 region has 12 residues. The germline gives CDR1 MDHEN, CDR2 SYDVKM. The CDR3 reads CASSEQNQPQHF. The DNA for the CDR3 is TGTGCCAGCAGTGAACAAAATCAGCCCCAGCATTTT.

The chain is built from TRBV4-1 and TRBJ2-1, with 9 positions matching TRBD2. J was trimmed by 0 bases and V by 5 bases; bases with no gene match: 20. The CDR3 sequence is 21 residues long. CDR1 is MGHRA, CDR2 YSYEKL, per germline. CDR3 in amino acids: CASSGRLAALRYRSSYNEQFF. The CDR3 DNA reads TGCGCCAGCAGCGGGCGACTAGCGGCCTTAAGATACAGGAGCTCCTACAATGAGCAGTTCTTC.

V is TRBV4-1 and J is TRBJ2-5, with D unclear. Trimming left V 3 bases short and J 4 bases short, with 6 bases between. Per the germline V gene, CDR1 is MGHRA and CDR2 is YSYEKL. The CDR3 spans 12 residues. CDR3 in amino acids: CASSQVRETQYF. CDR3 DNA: TGCGCCAGCAGCCAGGTTAGAGAGACCCAGTACTTC.

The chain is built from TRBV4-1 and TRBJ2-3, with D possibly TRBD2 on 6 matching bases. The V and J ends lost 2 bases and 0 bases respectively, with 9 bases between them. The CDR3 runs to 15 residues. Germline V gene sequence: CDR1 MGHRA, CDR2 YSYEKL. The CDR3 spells CASSQLGTSTDTQYF. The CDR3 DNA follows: TGCGCCAGCAGCCAACTGGGGACTAGCACAGATACGCAGTATTTT.

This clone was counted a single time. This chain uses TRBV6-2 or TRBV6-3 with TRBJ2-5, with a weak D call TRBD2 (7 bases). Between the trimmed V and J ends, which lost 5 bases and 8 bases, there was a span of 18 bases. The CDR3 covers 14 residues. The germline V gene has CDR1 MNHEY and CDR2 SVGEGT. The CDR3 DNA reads TGTGCCAGCAGTAACCGGGGGGCCCGGGACACCCAGTACTTC. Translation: CASSNRGARDTQYF.

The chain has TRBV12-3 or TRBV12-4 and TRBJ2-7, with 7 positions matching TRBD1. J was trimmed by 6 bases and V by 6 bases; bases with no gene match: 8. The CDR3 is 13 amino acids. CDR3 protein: CASRPGQLREQYF. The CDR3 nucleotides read TGTGCCAGCAGACCGGGACAGTTACGCGAGCAGTACTTC.